The source of this T cell receptor beta chain is a study of glioma-infiltrating T cells. TCR alpha and beta CDR3 regions were amplified from RNA using iRepertoire nested multiplex PCR. In TCRdb, the multiplex PCR reads were re-called with MiXCR into one record per CDR3 protein. Among around 190,000 distinct CDR3 sequences listed, around 40% were seen once. The table lists this clonotype with many counts. Its antigen is still unknown. Germline V CDR1 and CDR2: MGHDK, SYGVNS. V lost 6 bases and J lost 4, with 7 bases in between. This CDR3 has 12 amino acids. Findings of the study overall: Very few CDR3 sequences were shared between tissue and blood.

The source of this sequence is a human donor with low-grade glioma or glioblastoma, undergoing nonglioma brain surgery, or in good health (not recorded which). Sequenced material: glioma tissue, nonneoplastic brain tissue, or PBMCs (not recorded which). V gene TRBV25-1 combines with J gene TRBJ1-5, with a weak D call TRBD1 (5 bases). The CDR3 region has the DNA TGTGCCAGCAGGGGGGGAAATCAGCCCCAGCATTTT. This translates into CASRGGNQPQHF.